The 22 T cell receptor beta chains in this list originate from one sample, sequenced in a study of T cells in Graves' hyperthyroidism and ophthalmopathy. RNA transcripts served as the template for amplifying TCR beta CDR3 regions. An initial round of RT-PCR targeting the TCR CDR3 relied on the HTBI primer set. Using its own MiXCR run on the multiplex PCR reads, TCRdb lists one record per CDR3 protein. Of almost 500,000 distinct CDR3 sequences detected, under 25% appear once; the ten largest clones hold around 54%. The sequenced sample consisted of blood. These receptors were collected from a woman in her sixties or seventies with Graves' ophthalmopathy.

The chain links TRBV6-2 or TRBV6-3 to TRBJ1-3; a weak D match, TRBD1 (5 bases). This CDR3 comprises 16 residues. Germline assignment: CDR1 MNHEY and CDR2 SVGEGT. V lost 6 bases to trimming and J lost 0 bases, with 15 bases between them. CDR3 amino acids: CASRPRGGSSGNTIYF. Written as DNA, the CDR3 is TGTGCCAGCAGACCTAGGGGAGGAAGCTCTGGAAACACCATATATTTT.

V usage is TRBV15 and J usage is TRBJ1-2; 8 positions match TRBD1. Germline values: CDR1 LNHNV, CDR2 YYDKDF (reference sequence). The CDR3 contains 15 residues. V trimming: 3 bases; J trimming: 2 bases; junction bases outside the gene matches: 5. The DNA of the CDR3 is TGTGCCACCAGCAGCGACAGGGGACCGAACTATGGCTACACCTTC. It yields the protein CATSSDRGPNYGYTF. Full variable domain (missing parts from reference TRBV15 and TRBJ1-2): DAMVIQNPRYQVTQFGKPVTLSCSQTLNHNVMYWYQQKSSQAPKLLFHYYDKDFNNEADTPDNFQSRRPNTSFCFLDIRSPGLGDTAMYLCATSSDRGPNYGYTFGSGTRLTVV.

This clonotype showed up just a few times. The chain joins TRBV7-9 to TRBJ2-7, with 13 bases that match TRBD2. After removal of 5 bases from V and 1 base from J, the junction contained 5 bases not matched to a gene. Germline CDR1 SEHNR, CDR2 FQNEAQ (reference sequence). This CDR3 comprises 16 residues. This CDR3 reads CASSRGGLAGSYEQYF. As DNA, the CDR3 is TGTGCCAGCAGCCGTGGGGGACTAGCGGGATCCTACGAGCAGTACTTC.

The V gene is TRBV10-3, the J gene TRBJ1-3; no firm D call. This CDR3 is built from 11 residues. Trimming took 8 bases from V and 5 from J, leaving 7 bases between them. Germline lookup yields CDR1 ENHRY and CDR2 SYGVKD. DNA for the CDR3: TGTGCCATCGGAGACCGAAACACCATATATTTT. This gives the protein CAIGDRNTIYF.

The gene calls are TRBV4-1 and TRBJ2-7; D may be TRBD1 or TRBD2 (5 bases each). Between the trimmed V and J ends, which lost 5 bases and 7 bases, there was a span of 15 bases. The length of the CDR3 is 13 residues. CDR1 and CDR2 (germline): MGHRA, YSYEKL. As DNA, the CDR3 is TGCGCCAGCAGCACGACCGGGGCCCTGGAGCAGTACTTC. Translating it yields CASSTTGALEQYF.

This clonotype was seen ten or more times. The DNA for the CDR3 is TGTGCCAGCGATAGCCGGGCCTACGAGCAGTACTTC. Protein product: CASDSRAYEQYF. V gene TRBV28 combines with J gene TRBJ2-7; no clear D gene. This CDR3 has 12 residues. V was shortened by 8 bases and J by 2 bases, with 10 bases between the two germline ends. CDR1 and CDR2 from the germline V gene are MDHEN and SYDVKM.

This clonotype was counted once. The rearrangement links TRBV3-1 to TRBJ2-1, with 13 nucleotides matching TRBD2. Per the germline V gene, CDR1 is LGHDT and CDR2 is YNNKEL (reference sequence). Germline trimming cut 6 bases from V and 7 bases from J; bases unmatched to any gene: 12. The CDR3 is made up of 17 amino acids. DNA of the CDR3: TGTGCCAGCAGGGGGTCCTGGACTAGCGGGAGAGCTAATGAGCAGTTCTTC. Its translation: CASRGSWTSGRANEQFF.

The sample holds many counts of this clonotype. J is TRBJ1-1 and V is TRBV12-3 or TRBV12-4, with a weak D call TRBD1 (6 bases). The CDR3 runs 15 residues. V was cut by 1 base and J by 4 bases, with 13 bases left in between. CDR3 coding DNA: TGTGCCAGCAGTTTAGACCCAGGGGCGAGCACTGAAGCTTTCTTT. It specifies CASSLDPGASTEAFF.

This clonotype occurred a few times. This chain links TRBV7-2 with TRBJ2-4; 8 bases fit TRBD2. Germline V gene data show CDR1 as SGHTA and CDR2 as FQGNSA. The V and J ends lost 7 bases and 3 bases, in that order; junction bases with no gene match: 8. The CDR3 is 15 residues long. CDR3 loop: CASTRSGNLKNIQYF. The CDR3 nucleotides are TGTGCCAGCACCCGTAGCGGGAACCTCAAAAACATTCAGTACTTC.

In this sample, this clonotype turned up many times. The chain combines TRBV7-2 with TRBJ1-6; D unclear. This CDR3 region has 15 residues. V lost 1 base and J lost 4, with 8 bases in between. Germline V lookup: CDR1 SGHTA, CDR2 FQGNSA. CDR3: CASSLGRTYNSPLHF. The CDR3 DNA is TGTGCCAGCAGCTTAGGTCGGACTTATAATTCACCCCTCCACTTT.

This clonotype was counted between two and nine times. The chain joins TRBV2 to TRBJ2-1, with 9 bases matching TRBD2. Germline V gives CDR1 SNHLY, CDR2 FYNNEI. After removal of 6 bases from V and 3 bases from J, the junction contained 12 bases not matched to a gene. This CDR3 contains 17 residues. The CDR3, as DNA: TGTGCCAGCAGGGGGACAGTAACTAGCGGGTTCTACAATGAGCAGTTCTTC. This encodes CASRGTVTSGFYNEQFF.

This clonotype was counted a few times. The V and J genes are TRBV28 and TRBJ1-5, with D possibly being TRBD1 (6 bases). Trimming took 8 bases from V and 3 from J, leaving 17 bases between them. The CDR3 contains 15 residues. CDR1 MDHEN and CDR2 SYDVKM come from the germline V gene. CDR3: CASGEQGRHNQPQHF. The CDR3 DNA follows: TGTGCCAGCGGAGAACAGGGACGCCACAATCAGCCCCAGCATTTT.

This clonotype came up many times. The rearrangement joins TRBV24-1 to TRBJ2-2; TRBD1 is a possible D gene (6 bases). In germline, CDR1 is KGHDR, CDR2 SFDVKD. Between the trimmed V and J ends, which lost 4 bases and 1 base, there was a span of 9 bases. CDR3 size: 15 residues. The CDR3: CATSDPGQNTGELFF. CDR3 DNA sequence: TGTGCCACCAGTGACCCGGGACAGAACACCGGGGAGCTGTTTTTT.

This clonotype occurred a few times. V gene TRBV12-3 or TRBV12-4 combines with J gene TRBJ1-1, with a possible D match to TRBD1 (5 bases). The CDR3 sequence is 12 residues long. V lost 4 bases to trimming and J lost 13 bases, with 16 bases between them. The CDR3 reads CASSSGGRVGFF. DNA for the CDR3: TGTGCCAGCAGTTCCGGGGGGAGGGTGGGTTTCTTT.

This clonotype was seen only a few times. This sequence joins TRBV7-2 and TRBJ2-7, with 8 bases fitting TRBD2. Per germline, CDR1 SGHTA and CDR2 FQGNSA. CDR3 size: 15 residues. The V segment lost 0 bases and the J segment 4 bases; nucleotides outside the gene matches: 5. CDR3: CASSLASGSLYEQYF. DNA of the CDR3: TGTGCCAGCAGCTTAGCGAGCGGGAGCTTGTACGAGCAGTACTTC.

This clonotype was detected ten times or more. J is TRBJ1-1 and V is TRBV10-3; 8 bases match TRBD1. CDR1 and CDR2 from the germline V gene are ENHRY and SYGVKD. This CDR3 has 14 residues. V dropped 10 bases and J dropped 4; count of bases not matched to a gene: 11. CDR3 in amino acids: CATFQGALGTEAFF. CDR3 DNA: TGTGCCACCTTTCAGGGGGCATTGGGCACTGAAGCTTTCTTT.

The J gene is TRBJ1-5, the V gene TRBV30, with D hard to call. The V end was cut by 1 base, the J end by 7 bases, with 11 bases between. Germline CDR1 reads GTSNPN; CDR2 reads SVGIG (reference sequence). The CDR3 spans 13 residues. CDR3 residues: CAWSGGDRQPQHF. The CDR3 DNA is TGTGCCTGGAGTGGTGGGGATAGGCAGCCCCAGCATTTT. Together with reference TRBV30 and TRBJ1-5, the CDR3 gives the full variable domain: SQTIHQWPATLVQPVGSPLSLECTVEGTSNPNLYWYRQAAGRGLQLLFYSVGIGQISSEVPQNLSASRPQDRQFILSSKKLLLSDSGFYLCAWSGGDRQPQHFGDGTRLSIL.

This clonotype was observed a few times. The rearrangement links TRBV18 to TRBJ1-2; maybe TRBD1 (6 bases). Germline V lookup: CDR1 KGHSH, CDR2 LQKENI. V lost 6 bases and J lost 5, with 13 bases in between. CDR3 length equals 13 residues. The CDR3 nucleotides read TGTGCCAGCTCCCAGGACAGAGATTATGGCTACACCTTC. Translating it yields CASSQDRDYGYTF.

Only a few counts were recorded for this clonotype. The rearrangement joins TRBV20-1 to TRBJ2-5; 7 bases fit TRBD2. Germline V lookup: CDR1 DFQATT, CDR2 SNEGSKA (reference sequence). V lost 6 bases to trimming and J lost 1 base; unmatched junction nucleotides: 11. The length of the CDR3 is 15 residues. CDR3 nucleotide sequence: TGCAGTGCACCCTCTGCGGGAGTTGTCCAAGAGACCCAGTACTTC. It codes for CSAPSAGVVQETQYF.

The gene calls are TRBV5-1 and TRBJ2-1; 11 bases map to TRBD1. The CDR3 has 15 amino acids. Trimming took 5 bases from V and 7 from J; bases not matched to a gene: 8. Germline V gene lookup returns CDR1 SGHRS and CDR2 YFSETQ. CDR3 amino acids: CASRYGTGGLNEQFF. In nucleotides, the CDR3 is TGCGCCAGCAGATACGGGACAGGGGGACTAAATGAGCAGTTCTTC.

J is TRBJ2-7 and V is TRBV10-3, with 10 positions matching TRBD2. Germline lookup yields CDR1 ENHRY and CDR2 SYGVKD. The CDR3 runs 16 residues. The trim removed 1 base at V and 7 bases at J, leaving 10 bases unmatched. CDR3 region: CAISELSSGSPGEQYF. The CDR3 DNA reads TGTGCCATCAGTGAGTTGTCTAGCGGGAGTCCGGGGGAGCAGTACTTC.

In this sample, this clonotype turned up many times. This sequence joins TRBV28 and TRBJ2-2; no definite D call. The germline V gene has CDR1 MDHEN and CDR2 SYDVKM. V was pared by 8 bases and J by 1 base, with 5 bases between. The CDR3 length is 12 residues. The CDR3 DNA follows: TGTGCCAGCGTAGTGAACACCGGGGAGCTGTTTTTT. This encodes CASVVNTGELFF. Drawing the rest from reference TRBV28 and TRBJ2-2, the complete variable domain is DVKVTQSSRYLVKRTGEKVFLECVQDMDHENMFWYRQDPGLGLRLIYFSYDVKMKEKGDIPEGYSVSREKKERFSLILESASTNQTSMYLCASVVNTGELFFGEGSRLTVL.